The entry below describes one T cell receptor beta chain. Its antigen is not known. This CDR3 is built from 13 residues. The germline gives CDR1 SGHRS, CDR2 YFSETQ. CD45RO-CCR7+CD27+CD95- was the phenotype of naive CD8+ T cells. UMI-tagged TRB cDNA libraries were built via 5' RACE. Reprocessing the 5' RACE reads, TCRdb reports a single entry for every CDR3 protein and omits DNA. This sample's clone table lists fewer than 95,000 distinct CDR3 sequences. These data come from a study of CXCR3-negative and CXCR3-positive naive CD8 T cells. Study-level background: The study obtained 140 million or so TRB reads, about 1.5 +/- 0.3 million per library.

Overall study results and limits: CXCR3-expressing naive cells carried TRB CDR3s more hydrophobic than those of CXCR3-negative naive cells. Memory cells showed distinct TRBV-TRBJ patterns, while the two naive subsets matched.

The chain links TRBV5-1 to TRBJ2-7. This TCR was sampled from a human donor in good health. Some clones in this sample may be carry-over from other donors' samples. The specimen sequenced was naive CXCR3- CD8+ T cells from blood. Subset indicated: CD45RO-CCR7+CD27+CD95- naive CD8+ T cells lacking CXCR3 (TNR3-). CDR3: CASSWDSGYEQYF.